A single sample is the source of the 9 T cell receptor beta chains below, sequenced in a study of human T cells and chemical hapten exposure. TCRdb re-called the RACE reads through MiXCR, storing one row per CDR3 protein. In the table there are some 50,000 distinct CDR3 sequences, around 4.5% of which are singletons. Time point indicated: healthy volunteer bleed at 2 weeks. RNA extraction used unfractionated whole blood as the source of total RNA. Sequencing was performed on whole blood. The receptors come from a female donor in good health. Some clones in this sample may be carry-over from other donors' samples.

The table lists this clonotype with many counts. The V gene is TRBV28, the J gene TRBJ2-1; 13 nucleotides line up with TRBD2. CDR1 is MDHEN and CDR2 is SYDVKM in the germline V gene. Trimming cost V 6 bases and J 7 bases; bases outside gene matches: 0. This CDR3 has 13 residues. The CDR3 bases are TGTGCCAGCAGGACTAGCGGGGGGAATGAGCAGTTCTTC. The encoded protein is CASRTSGGNEQFF.

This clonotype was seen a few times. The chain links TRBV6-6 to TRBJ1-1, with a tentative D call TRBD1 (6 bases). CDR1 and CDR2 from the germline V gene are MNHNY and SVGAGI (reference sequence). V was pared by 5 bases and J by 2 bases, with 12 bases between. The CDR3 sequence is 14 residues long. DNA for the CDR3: TGTGCCAGCAGTCAGGGGACGATTAACACTGAAGCTTTCTTT. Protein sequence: CASSQGTINTEAFF.

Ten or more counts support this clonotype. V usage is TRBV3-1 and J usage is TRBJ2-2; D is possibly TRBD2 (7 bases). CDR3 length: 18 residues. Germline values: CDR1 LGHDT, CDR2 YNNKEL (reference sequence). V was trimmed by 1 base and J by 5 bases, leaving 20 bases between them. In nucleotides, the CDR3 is TGTGCCAGCAGCCAAGTTTTTCGTGGGGGGGCTGGAACCGGGGAGCTGTTTTTT. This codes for CASSQVFRGGAGTGELFF.

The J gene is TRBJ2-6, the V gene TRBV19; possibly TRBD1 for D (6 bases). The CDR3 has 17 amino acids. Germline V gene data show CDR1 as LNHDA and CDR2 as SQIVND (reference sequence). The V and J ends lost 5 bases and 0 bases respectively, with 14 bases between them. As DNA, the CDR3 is TGTGCCAGTAGTGGCACAGGGTGGGCCTCTGGGGCCAACGTCCTGACTTTC. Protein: CASSGTGWASGANVLTF.

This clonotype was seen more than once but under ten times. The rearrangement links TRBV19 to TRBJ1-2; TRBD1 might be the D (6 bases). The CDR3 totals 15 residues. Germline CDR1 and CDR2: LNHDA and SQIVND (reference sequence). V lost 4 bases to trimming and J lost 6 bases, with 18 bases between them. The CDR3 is CASSRIYGTSNGYTF. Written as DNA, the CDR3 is TGTGCCAGTAGTAGGATCTACGGGACAAGCAATGGCTACACCTTC.

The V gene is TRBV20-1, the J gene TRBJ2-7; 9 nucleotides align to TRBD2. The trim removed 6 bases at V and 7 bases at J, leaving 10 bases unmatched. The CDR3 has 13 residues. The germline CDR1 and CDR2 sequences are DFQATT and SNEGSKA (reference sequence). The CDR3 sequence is CSAVGAGGWEQYF. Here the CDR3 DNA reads TGCAGTGCAGTTGGAGCGGGGGGATGGGAGCAGTACTTC.

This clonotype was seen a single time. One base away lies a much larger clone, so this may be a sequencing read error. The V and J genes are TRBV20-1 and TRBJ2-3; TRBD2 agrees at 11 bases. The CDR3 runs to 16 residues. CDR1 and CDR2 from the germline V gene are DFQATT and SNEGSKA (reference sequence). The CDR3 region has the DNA TGCGGTGCTAGAGATGGGTTAGCGGGGGGGCTGGATACGCAGTATTTT. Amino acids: CGARDGLAGGLDTQYF.

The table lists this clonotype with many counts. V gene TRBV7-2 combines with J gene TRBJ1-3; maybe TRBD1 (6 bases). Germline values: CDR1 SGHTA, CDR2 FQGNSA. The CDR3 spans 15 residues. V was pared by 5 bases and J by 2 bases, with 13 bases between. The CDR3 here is CASSPTDRPGNTIYF. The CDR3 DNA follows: TGTGCCAGCAGCCCTACCGACAGGCCTGGAAACACCATATATTTT.

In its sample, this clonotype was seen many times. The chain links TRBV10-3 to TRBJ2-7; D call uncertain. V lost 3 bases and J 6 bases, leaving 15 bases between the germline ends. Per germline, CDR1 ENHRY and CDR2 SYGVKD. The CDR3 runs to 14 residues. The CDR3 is CAISDIGPASEQYF. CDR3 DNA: TGTGCCATCAGTGACATAGGCCCGGCCTCCGAGCAGTACTTC.